This is a list of T cell receptor beta chains from one sample in a study of T cell responses to AZD1222 COVID-19 vaccine. Only in-frame clones appear in the TCRdb table, and some are missing; sequencing was by immunoSEQ multiplex PCR. The sample consists of over 95,000 clones, around 87% of them appearing once. The sequencing here drew on peripheral blood, taken on day 0 of AZD1222 vaccination. The source is an adult in good health. Each CDR3 is given with its conserved first and last residue. The D gene is left open where the match is weak. Size values are once, few and many counts, or a class for expanded clones, and some rows have none.

v_call	clone_size	d_call	j_call	cdr3_aa	cdr3_nt
TRBV12-3/TRBV12-4	.	.	TRBJ1-5	CASTFSDQPQHF	TGTGCCAGCACCTTCAGTGATCAGCCCCAGCATTTT
TRBV9	.	TRBD1	TRBJ1-3	CASSAGGTPRSDSGNTIYF	TGTGCCAGCAGCGCAGGGGGGACCCCGAGGAGCGACTCTGGAAACACCATATATTTT
TRBV6-6	.	.	TRBJ2-6	CASSQTGFGANVLTF	TGTGCCAGCAGTCAGACGGGGTTTGGGGCCAACGTCCTGACTTTC
TRBV9	.	TRBD1	TRBJ2-3	CASSVAQGATDTQYF	TGTGCCAGCAGCGTAGCACAGGGGGCCACAGATACGCAGTATTTT
TRBV29-1	.	.	TRBJ2-2	CSVDQGGPGELFF	TGCAGCGTTGATCAGGGCGGACCCGGGGAGCTGTTTTTT
TRBV19	.	.	TRBJ1-1	CASSVDLGTEAFF	TGTGCCAGTAGTGTTGATTTGGGCACTGAAGCTTTCTTT
TRBV9	once	TRBD2	TRBJ2-1	CASGSGQAYNEQFF	TGTGCCAGCGGTAGCGGGCAAGCTTACAATGAGCAGTTCTTC
TRBV10-1	.	.	TRBJ2-1	CASSESTRWNEQFF	TGCGCCAGCAGTGAGTCGACTCGATGGAATGAGCAGTTCTTC
TRBV5-6	once	TRBD1	TRBJ2-7	CASSPRRDRAPYEQYF	TGTGCCAGCAGCCCCAGAAGGGACAGGGCCCCCTACGAGCAGTACTTC
TRBV24-1	.	TRBD2	TRBJ2-1	CATSGQTSGMHEQFF	TGTGCCACCAGTGGGCAGACTAGCGGGATGCATGAGCAGTTCTTC
TRBV19	few	.	TRBJ1-1	CASSSVGTANTEAFF	TGTGCCAGTAGTTCGGTCGGTACAGCAAACACTGAAGCTTTCTTT
TRBV7-2	.	.	TRBJ1-5	CASVKEGGGQPQHF	TGTGCCAGCGTTAAAGAGGGCGGGGGTCAGCCCCAGCATTTT
TRBV7-8	.	.	TRBJ2-7	CASSLKAGIGGHEQYF	TGTGCCAGCAGCTTAAAGGCGGGGATCGGGGGCCACGAGCAGTACTTC
TRBV28	.	TRBD1	TRBJ2-5	CASSPGQAGETQYF	TGTGCCAGCAGCCCGGGACAGGCGGGAGAGACCCAGTACTTC
TRBV19	.	.	TRBJ1-2	CASSFGQNLGYGYTF	TGTGCCAGTAGTTTTGGACAGAATCTCGGGTATGGCTACACCTTC
TRBV2	.	.	TRBJ2-1	CASRTYRISSYNEQFF	TGTGCCAGCAGGACCTACCGGATTAGCTCCTACAATGAGCAGTTCTTC
TRBV27	.	.	TRBJ2-7	CASSLKGRGSYEQYF	TGTGCCAGCAGTTTAAAAGGCAGGGGAAGCTACGAGCAGTACTTC
TRBV7-2	.	TRBD2	TRBJ2-2	CASSLGLAVSGELFF	TGTGCCAGCAGCTTGGGACTAGCTGTGAGCGGGGAGCTGTTTTTT
TRBV19	.	.	TRBJ1-4	CASRIGAANEKLFF	TGTGCCAGTAGAATAGGGGCAGCTAATGAAAAACTGTTTTTT
TRBV28	.	.	TRBJ1-2	CASSSPRPGEGYTF	TGTGCCAGCAGTTCCCCTCGTCCCGGCGAAGGCTACACCTTC
TRBV28	.	.	TRBJ2-7	CASSPGAGPAYEQYF	TGTGCCAGCAGCCCCGGGGCCGGACCTGCCTACGAGCAGTACTTC
TRBV4-2	.	TRBD2	TRBJ2-7	CASSQELAGSSYEQYF	TGTGCCAGCAGCCAAGAGCTAGCGGGGAGCTCCTACGAGCAGTACTTC
TRBV4-2	.	.	TRBJ2-1	CASSPEGSYNEQFF	TGTGCCAGCAGCCCCGAGGGTTCCTACAATGAGCAGTTCTTC
TRBV5-4	.	TRBD1	TRBJ2-4	CASSRQGGNIQYF	TGTGCCAGCAGCCGACAGGGTGGGAACATTCAGTACTTC
TRBV6-2/TRBV6-3	.	TRBD2	TRBJ2-7	CASSYRTSGSSYEQYF	TGTGCCAGCAGTTATAGGACTAGCGGGAGCTCCTACGAGCAGTACTTC
TRBV6-4	few	.	TRBJ2-7	CASPPSYEQYF	TGTGCCAGCCCTCCATCCTACGAGCAGTACTTC
TRBV28	.	.	TRBJ1-4	CASSLGLGWEKLFF	TGTGCCAGCAGTTTAGGGTTGGGGTGGGAAAAACTGTTTTTT
TRBV5-1	.	TRBD2	TRBJ2-5	CASSPGLGQETQYF	TGCGCCAGCAGCCCCGGACTAGGTCAAGAGACCCAGTACTTC
TRBV5-1	once	.	TRBJ2-5	CASSLGGGSVETQYF	TGCGCCAGCAGCTTGGGGGGGGGCTCAGTAGAGACCCAGTACTTC
TRBV18	.	.	TRBJ1-1	CASSPDREGSRAFF	TGTGCCAGCTCACCCGACCGAGAAGGGTCCCGAGCTTTCTTT
TRBV3-1/TRBV3-2	.	.	TRBJ2-2	CASSQQGRGGELFF	TGTGCCAGCAGCCAACAGGGGCGCGGCGGGGAGCTGTTTTTT
TRBV19	.	TRBD1	TRBJ1-2	CASNSRGLSRYGYTF	TGTGCCAGTAATTCCAGGGGGCTTAGTCGGTATGGCTACACCTTC
TRBV7-2	once	TRBD1	TRBJ2-3	CASSRDRGTDTQYF	TGTGCCAGCAGCCGGGACAGGGGAACAGATACGCAGTATTTT
TRBV18	.	.	TRBJ2-7	CASSPSAASYEQYF	TGTGCCAGCTCACCAAGCGCGGCTAGCTACGAGCAGTACTTC
TRBV7-9	.	.	TRBJ1-5	CASSLEGARGNQPQHF	TGTGCCAGCAGCTTGGAGGGTGCTCGGGGCAATCAGCCCCAGCATTTT
TRBV19	.	TRBD1	TRBJ1-1	CASRPTTGRAFF	TGTGCCAGTAGACCCACGACAGGGCGAGCTTTCTTT
TRBV6-1	once	.	TRBJ2-7	CASSEAGDYKQYF	TGTGCCAGCAGTGAAGCTGGCGATTACAAGCAGTACTTC
TRBV5-6	.	TRBD1	TRBJ1-6	CASSLAEPGQGISLHF	TGTGCCAGCAGCTTGGCAGAACCGGGACAGGGGATTTCCCTCCACTTT
TRBV6-4	once	.	TRBJ2-7	CASIWNAYEQYF	TGTGCCAGCATCTGGAACGCCTACGAGCAGTACTTC
TRBV7-3	.	TRBD1	TRBJ1-5	CASSHLDRIFNQPQHF	TGTGCCAGCAGCCATCTGGACAGGATATTTAATCAGCCCCAGCATTTT
TRBV6-2/TRBV6-3	.	TRBD1	TRBJ2-3	CASSPLTGSTDTQYF	TGTGCCAGCAGTCCCCTGACAGGGAGCACAGATACGCAGTATTTT
TRBV5-1	.	.	TRBJ2-5	CASRLAFETQYF	TGCGCCAGCCGGTTAGCGTTTGAGACCCAGTACTTC
TRBV5-8	.	.	TRBJ1-1	CASSPGRGRADTEAFF	TGTGCCAGCAGCCCTGGACGGGGGCGGGCTGACACTGAAGCTTTCTTT
TRBV28	few	TRBD1	TRBJ1-1	CASSLSGGTEAFF	TGTGCCAGCAGTTTATCAGGGGGTACTGAAGCTTTCTTT
TRBV2	.	TRBD1	TRBJ1-1	CASSPWTGGNTEAFF	TGTGCCAGCAGCCCTTGGACAGGGGGAAACACTGAAGCTTTCTTT
TRBV5-1	.	TRBD1	TRBJ2-7	CASSTGTGGASTYEQYF	TGCGCCAGCAGCACCGGGACAGGGGGTGCTTCAACCTACGAGCAGTACTTC
TRBV6-2/TRBV6-3	.	.	TRBJ1-6	CASNPGHPNSPLHF	TGTGCCAGCAACCCGGGACATCCCAATTCACCCCTCCACTTT
TRBV13	.	TRBD1	TRBJ1-6	CASSLGGTGDNSPLHF	TGTGCCAGCAGCTTGGGAGGGACAGGGGATAATTCACCCCTCCACTTT
TRBV25-1	few	.	TRBJ1-6	CASSEGHRVHSPLHF	TGTGCCAGCAGTGAAGGGCACAGGGTTCATTCACCCCTCCACTTT
TRBV5-6	.	TRBD1	TRBJ1-3	CASSKRQGGAGNTIYF	TGTGCCAGCAGCAAGCGACAGGGAGGCGCTGGAAACACCATATATTTT
TRBV5-1	.	.	TRBJ1-1	CASSLGTLALEAFF	TGCGCCAGCAGCTTGGGGACACTCGCCCTTGAAGCTTTCTTT
TRBV29-1	.	.	TRBJ1-3	CSVYRRDTIYF	TGCAGCGTCTATCGACGCGACACCATATATTTT
TRBV6-5	.	.	TRBJ2-3	CASGQRDTQYF	TGTGCCAGCGGCCAAAGAGATACGCAGTATTTT
TRBV2	.	.	TRBJ1-1	CASSLIEAFF	TGTGCCAGCAGCCTGATTGAAGCTTTCTTT
TRBV30	.	.	TRBJ2-1	CAWQLYNEQFF	TGTGCCTGGCAGCTCTACAATGAGCAGTTCTTC
TRBV2	.	TRBD1	TRBJ1-6	CASSPWQGDTYNSPLHF	TGTGCCAGCAGTCCGTGGCAGGGGGACACCTATAATTCACCCCTCCACTTT
TRBV10-3	.	TRBD1	TRBJ2-2	CAISHGTGTGELFF	TGTGCCATCAGTCACGGGACAGGGACCGGGGAGCTGTTTTTT
TRBV3-1/TRBV3-2	once	TRBD1	TRBJ1-2	CASSTRDRDYGYTF	TGTGCCAGCAGCACCCGGGACAGGGACTATGGCTACACCTTC